This T cell receptor beta chain was identified during a study of cytomegalovirus exposure and HLA in healthy donors. Overall study results and limits: Earlier analysis found most TCR beta V segments productive about 90% or about 30% of the time. A later analysis found TCR association rates differed by HLA locus, highest for DRB1 and lowest for HLA-C. Association of fewer than 20,000 TCR beta sequences with HLA alleles was found at 0.05 false discovery rate in a later analysis.

The primer mix had 60 Vbeta and 13 Jbeta primers. TCRdb's copy holds only in-frame clones and misses some; the assay was immunoSEQ multiplex PCR. The table includes around 170,000 clones, over 70% detected once. A remark on this clone: Its antigen is undetermined.

Trimming took off 3 bases at V and 5 bases at J, with 10 bases between the two ends. The germline gives CDR1 LNHDA, CDR2 SQIVND (reference sequence). The CDR3 loop spans 13 amino acids. The rearrangement links TRBV19 to TRBJ1-2; maybe TRBD1 (5 bases). The receptor was derived from a woman aged 40 to 49 in good health and CMV-seropositive. Sequencing input: PBMCs. CDR3 sequence: CASSIGRDYGYTF. Written as DNA, the CDR3 is TGTGCCAGTAGTATCGGCAGGGATTATGGCTACACCTTC.